The rows below give T cell receptor beta chains drawn from one sample of a study of blood T cell repertoires in COVID-19. Clones were sequenced by immunoSEQ multiplex PCR, and TCRdb holds only the in-frame ones, with some missing. The table lists 75,000 to 100,000 clones, about 86% of them singletons. Sequenced input: peripheral blood. These receptors all stem from a woman older than 75 with acute or convalescent COVID-19. CDR3s include the opening cysteine and the closing phenylalanine or tryptophan. A D gene is named only where the DNA matches it firmly. The size field is filled for only some rows; it gives once, few, many or a size class.

>TRBJ1-4|-|TRBV5-1|-
TGCGCCAGCAGCTTGGCGGGGGGAAGTGGGGAAAAACTGTTTTTT
CASSLAGGSGEKLFF
>TRBJ1-4|-|TRBV5-1|-
TGCGCCAGCAGCTTGGGTGGGGGCAGTTATAATGAAAAACTGTTTTTT
CASSLGGGSYNEKLFF
>TRBJ1-3|once|TRBV4-1|-
TGCGCCAGCAGCCAAGGAGGGCCAGGGGTCTCTGGAAACACCATATATTTT
CASSQGGPGVSGNTIYF
>TRBJ1-2|-|TRBV19|TRBD1
TGTGCCAGTAGCCCCCCGGGACAGGGGGCGCCTGGCTACACCTTC
CASSPPGQGAPGYTF
>TRBJ1-2|-|TRBV2|-
TGTGCCAGCAGTGACGACCGGGGAAGTGGCTACACCTTC
CASSDDRGSGYTF
>TRBJ2-7|-|TRBV14|-
TGTGCCAGCAGCCAGGGCGCACCCTACGAGCAGTACTTC
CASSQGAPYEQYF
>TRBJ1-1|-|TRBV2|TRBD1
TGTGCCAGCAGAGGAGGACAGGGAAGGACTGAAGCTTTCTTT
CASRGGQGRTEAFF
>TRBJ2-7|-|TRBV6-5|-
TGTGCCAGCAACCCGGGGGGCAGAGAAGCCTACGAGCAGTACTTC
CASNPGGREAYEQYF
>TRBJ1-6|-|TRBV12-3/TRBV12-4|-
TGTGCCAGCAACGGCGGGAATTCACCCCTCCACTTT
CASNGGNSPLHF
>TRBJ1-2|-|TRBV2|-
TGTGCCAGCAGTGTTTCCCGGAACTATGGCTACACCTTC
CASSVSRNYGYTF
>TRBJ1-2|-|TRBV4-1|-
TGCGCCAGCAGCCAAGGATCAACAAGATTCTATGGCTACACCTTC
CASSQGSTRFYGYTF
>TRBJ1-6|-|TRBV18|-
TGTGCCAGCTCACCCCAGGGAGGCTTAACCTCACCCCTCCACTTT
CASSPQGGLTSPLHF
>TRBJ2-1|once|TRBV4-1|TRBD2
TGCGCCAGCAGCCAACAAGCGGGGGGTTTCGATGAGCAGTTCTTC
CASSQQAGGFDEQFF
>TRBJ1-3|-|TRBV27|-
TGTGCCAGCAGCCTAAGGCAGGGAGGAGGAAACACCATATATTTT
CASSLRQGGGNTIYF